The 27 T cell receptor beta chains given below trace back to one sample, sequenced in a study of T cells in Graves' hyperthyroidism and ophthalmopathy. The source material, RNA transcripts, was used to amplify TCR beta CDR3 regions. The HTBI set primed first-round TCR CDR3 RT-PCR. Via MiXCR, TCRdb re-called the multiplex PCR reads, giving one row per CDR3 protein. Of approximately 260,000 distinct CDR3 sequences detected, roughly 15% appear once; the ten largest clones hold around 30%. Sequencing was performed on blood. Every receptor here comes from a woman aged 45 to 65 with Graves' hyperthyroidism that later progressed to Graves' ophthalmopathy.

This clonotype was detected ten times or more. The CDR3 bases are TGCGCCAGCAGCTCTCAGAAAGCCGCGGGAGAGACCCAGTACTTC. Its translation: CASSSQKAAGETQYF. The chain recombines TRBV5-1 with TRBJ2-5, with a tentative D call TRBD2 (5 bases). V gave up 3 bases and J gave up 4 bases, with 16 bases separating them. CDR3 length: 15 residues. CDR1 is SGHRS and CDR2 is YFSETQ in the germline V gene. Combining the CDR3 with reference TRBV5-1 and TRBJ2-5 gives the whole variable domain KAGVTQTPRYLIKTRGQQVTLSCSPISGHRSVSWYQQTPGQGLQFLFEYFSETQRNKGNFPGRFSGRQFSNSRSEMNVSTLELGDSALYLCASSSQKAAGETQYFGPGTRLLVL.

This clonotype was picked up many times. The chain recombines TRBV27 with TRBJ1-4; possibly TRBD1 for D (5 bases). Trimming stripped 6 bases from V and 3 bases from J, with 11 bases between. Germline CDR1 is MNHEY and CDR2 is SMNVEV (reference sequence). This CDR3 region has 14 residues. In DNA, the CDR3 is TGTGCCAGCAGAATGTGGGGGGCTAATGAAAAACTGTTTTTT. Translating gives CASRMWGANEKLFF.

In its sample, this clonotype was seen many times. The chain joins TRBV29-1 to TRBJ1-1; D not certain. Germline V CDR1 and CDR2: SQVTM, ANQGSEA. This CDR3 contains 12 residues. Trimming took off 7 bases at V and 2 bases at J, with 11 bases between the two ends. The chain's CDR3 is CSAPSLNTEAFF. The CDR3 DNA reads as TGCAGCGCCCCGAGCCTAAACACTGAAGCTTTCTTT.

This clonotype was counted many times. This rearrangement joins TRBV7-9 to TRBJ2-1, with TRBD2 matching over 10 bases. V lost 5 bases to trimming and J lost 5 bases; unmatched junction nucleotides: 12. The CDR3 is 17 amino acids. Looked up from germline, CDR1 is SEHNR and CDR2 is FQNEAQ (reference sequence). The CDR3 nucleotides read TGTGCCAGCAGCCGCTGGACGGGACTAGCGAACCACAATGAGCAGTTCTTC. It translates to CASSRWTGLANHNEQFF.

This clonotype came up many times. This chain uses TRBV11-2 with TRBJ2-1; D not certain. The CDR3 is made up of 11 amino acids. V was trimmed by 5 bases and J by 5 bases, leaving 4 bases between them. The germline gives CDR1 SGHAT, CDR2 FQNNGV. This CDR3 reads CASSPDNEQFF. The CDR3 bases are TGTGCCAGCAGCCCCGACAATGAGCAGTTCTTC. Full variable domain (remainder filled in from reference TRBV11-2 and TRBJ2-1): EAGVAQSPRYKIIEKRQSVAFWCNPISGHATLYWYQQILGQGPKLLIQFQNNGVVDDSQLPKDRFSAERLKGVDSTLKIQPAKLEDSAVYLCASSPDNEQFFGPGTRLTVL.

The J gene is TRBJ2-7, the V gene TRBV19; tentative D call: TRBD2 (6 bases). V dropped 5 bases and J dropped 2 bases, with 10 bases sitting between them. CDR3 length: 13 residues. Germline CDR1 is LNHDA and CDR2 is SQIVND (reference sequence). The CDR3 bases are TGTGCCAGTAGTGCGGGGTACGCCTACGAGCAGTACTTC. Residues: CASSAGYAYEQYF. Full variable domain (missing parts from reference TRBV19 and TRBJ2-7): DGGITQSPKYLFRKEGQNVTLSCEQNLNHDAMYWYRQDPGQGLRLIYYSQIVNDFQKGDIAEGYSVSREKKESFPLTVTSAQKNPTAFYLCASSAGYAYEQYFGPGTRLTVT.

This clonotype was seen only a few times. The rearrangement joins TRBV13 to TRBJ1-1; D ambiguous. V lost 0 bases, J lost 1 base, and 12 bases lay in between. The CDR3 has 16 amino acids. Germline V gene lookup returns CDR1 PRHDT and CDR2 FYEKMQ (reference sequence). The DNA of the CDR3 is TGTGCCAGCAGCTTAGGACGGGCCGGAAAGAACACTGAAGCTTTCTTT. Translation: CASSLGRAGKNTEAFF.

This clonotype was counted many times. The gene calls are TRBV28 and TRBJ2-5, with D perhaps TRBD2 (6 bases). This CDR3 has 13 amino acids. V was pared by 5 bases and J by 7 bases, with 14 bases between. Germline V CDR1 and CDR2: MDHEN, SYDVKM. Written as DNA, the CDR3 is TGTGCCAGCAGTCCAGTTGTGGGGGGGACCCAGTACTTC. This sequence encodes CASSPVVGGTQYF.

This clonotype was observed a handful of times. The CDR3 here is CASSLGGEGGYTF. The CDR3 bases are TGTGCCAGCAGCTTGGGGGGCGAAGGGGGCTACACCTTC. The J gene is TRBJ1-2, the V gene TRBV5-5; possibly TRBD1 for D (5 bases). Germline CDR1 is SGHKS and CDR2 is YYEKEE (reference sequence). The CDR3 is 13 amino acids. V was clipped by 0 bases and J by 8 bases, with 11 bases between them.

This chain links TRBV28 with TRBJ1-1; no firm D call. Trimming removed 6 bases from V and 3 bases from J, with 5 bases in between. The CDR3 has 11 amino acids. Germline V lookup: CDR1 MDHEN, CDR2 SYDVKM. The CDR3 bases are TGTGCCAGCAGGACTTACACTGAAGCTTTCTTT. This encodes CASRTYTEAFF.

This clonotype turned up a few times. This may come from a read error, since a much larger clone is one base off. The rearrangement uses TRBV18 and TRBJ2-5; unclear D gene. The V gene's germline CDR1 is KGHSH and CDR2 LQKENI. Trimming took off 0 bases at V and 3 bases at J, with 5 bases between the two ends. The CDR3 has 13 amino acids. The CDR3 protein is CASSPPVEETQYF. DNA for the CDR3: TGTGCCAGCTCACCACCGGTAGAAGAGACCCAGTACTTC. Full variable domain (outside the CDR3, taken from reference TRBV18 and TRBJ2-5): NAGVMQNPRHLVRRRGQEARLRCSPMKGHSHVYWYRQLPEEGLKFMVYLQKENIIDESGMPKERFSAEFPKEGPSILRIQQVVRGDSAAYFCASSPPVEETQYFGPGTRLLVL.

This clonotype showed up many times. The chain joins TRBV6-6 to TRBJ2-1; D is unclear. The germline V gene encodes CDR1 MNHNY and CDR2 SVGAGI (reference sequence). CDR3 length: 18 residues. Trimming took off 2 bases at V and 0 bases at J, with 17 bases between the two ends. The CDR3 here is CASSYPHSGPSSYNEQFF. CDR3 nucleotide sequence: TGTGCCAGCAGTTACCCCCACTCTGGCCCGAGCTCCTACAATGAGCAGTTCTTC.

This clonotype showed up many times. V is TRBV2 and J is TRBJ2-1; maybe TRBD1 (6 bases). Per germline, CDR1 SNHLY and CDR2 FYNNEI. With 0 bases removed from V and 4 bases from J, the gap between germline ends came to 13 bases. The CDR3 sequence is 16 residues long. This chain's CDR3 is CASSEAQGSLYNEQFF. CDR3 DNA: TGTGCCAGCAGTGAAGCCCAGGGGTCGTTATACAATGAGCAGTTCTTC.

There are many counts of this clonotype. The chain carries TRBV12-3 or TRBV12-4 and TRBJ1-2, with D tentatively TRBD1 (5 bases). The CDR3 is 13 residues long. V shed 4 bases and J shed 4 bases, with 10 bases lying between them. The CDR3 here is CASSWGSRYGYTF. The CDR3 nucleotides read TGTGCCAGCAGTTGGGGCAGCCGCTATGGCTACACCTTC.

The rearrangement joins TRBV5-1 to TRBJ2-2; the match to TRBD2 covers 11 bases. Germline V lookup: CDR1 SGHRS, CDR2 YFSETQ. CDR3 length equals 17 residues. The junction had 13 bases not matched to a gene; V was cut back by 7 bases and J by 5 bases. CDR3 amino acids: CASSKGTSGGITGELFF. CDR3 coding DNA: TGCGCCAGCTCGAAGGGGACTAGCGGAGGGATTACCGGGGAGCTGTTTTTT.

At least ten counts were recorded for this clonotype. The chain links TRBV5-1 to TRBJ2-3; D call uncertain. This CDR3 contains 14 residues. The germline CDR1 and CDR2 sequences are SGHRS and YFSETQ. The V and J ends lost 3 bases and 0 bases respectively, with 8 bases between them. The CDR3 loop is CASSSYDSTDTQYF. In nucleotides, the CDR3 is TGCGCCAGCAGCTCTTACGACAGCACAGATACGCAGTATTTT. Based on the CDR3 plus reference TRBV5-1 and TRBJ2-3, the full variable domain is KAGVTQTPRYLIKTRGQQVTLSCSPISGHRSVSWYQQTPGQGLQFLFEYFSETQRNKGNFPGRFSGRQFSNSRSEMNVSTLELGDSALYLCASSSYDSTDTQYFGPGTRLTVL.

The genes are TRBV27 and TRBJ1-2; 7 bases map to TRBD1. V was pared by 6 bases and J by 4 bases, with 8 bases of the junction left unmatched. This CDR3 has 14 residues. Germline-derived CDR1 and CDR2 are MNHEY and SMNVEV (reference sequence). The CDR3 loop reads CASRRTGTFYGYTF. The CDR3 bases are TGTGCCAGCAGGAGGACAGGCACTTTCTATGGCTACACCTTC.

V gene TRBV9 combines with J gene TRBJ2-7, with 9 bases lining up with TRBD1. The CDR3 has 14 amino acids. The ends lost 0 bases at V and 5 bases at J; junction bases unmatched: 3. Looked up from germline, CDR1 is SGDLS and CDR2 is YYNGEE. CDR3 sequence reads: CASSVGTGDHEQYF. The CDR3 DNA is TGTGCCAGCAGCGTAGGGACAGGGGACCACGAGCAGTACTTC.

The genes are TRBV24-1 and TRBJ2-1; 10 bases map to TRBD2. The ends lost 0 bases at V and 5 bases at J; junction bases unmatched: 3. Germline V gives CDR1 KGHDR, CDR2 SFDVKD. The CDR3 extends over 16 amino acids. CDR3 in DNA: TGTGCCACCAGTGATTTGCCCGGGACTAGCGACAATGAGCAGTTCTTC. This gives the protein CATSDLPGTSDNEQFF.

V usage is TRBV7-3 and J usage is TRBJ2-1; possibly TRBD2 for D (5 bases). V was shortened by 2 bases and J by 5 bases, with 13 bases between the two germline ends. The CDR3 extends over 15 amino acids. The germline CDR1 and CDR2 sequences are SGHTA and FQGTGA. The CDR3 sequence: CASSLGETYHNEQFF. CDR3 nucleotides: TGTGCCAGCAGCTTAGGGGAGACGTACCACAATGAGCAGTTCTTC. Full variable domain (remainder filled in from reference TRBV7-3 and TRBJ2-1): GAGVSQTPSNKVTEKGKYVELRCDPISGHTALYWYRQSLGQGPEFLIYFQGTGAADDSGLPNDRFFAVRPEGSVSTLKIQRTERGDSAVYLCASSLGETYHNEQFFGPGTRLTVL.

Turning to this clonotype: This may arise from a read error, as a much more abundant clone is one base away. The J gene is TRBJ2-3, the V gene TRBV20-1; 9 nucleotides line up with TRBD2. The CDR3 totals 16 residues. The V gene's germline CDR1 is DFQATT and CDR2 SNEGSKA (reference sequence). Germline trimming cut 1 base from V and 0 bases from J; bases unmatched to any gene: 5. The chain's CDR3 is CSARGSSGTSTDTQYF. CDR3 coding DNA: TGCAGTGCTAGAGGGTCTAGCGGGACTAGCACAGATACGCAGTATTTT.

This chain links TRBV7-6 with TRBJ1-5; D uncertain. This CDR3 has 13 residues. Germline lookup yields CDR1 SGHVS and CDR2 FNYEAQ. V was pared by 5 bases and J by 8 bases, with 13 bases between. The CDR3 region has the DNA TGTGCCAGCAGCCCGGCCAACGGGGAGCCCCAGCATTTT. This gives the protein CASSPANGEPQHF.

There are many counts of this clonotype. The rearrangement joins TRBV13 to TRBJ2-7; D is unresolved. The CDR3 runs 14 residues. The V end was cut by 2 bases, the J end by 0 bases, with 8 bases between. Germline V CDR1 and CDR2: PRHDT, FYEKMQ (reference sequence). This CDR3 is CASSLSLYSYEQYF. CDR3 nucleotides: TGTGCCAGCAGCTTAAGTCTTTACTCCTACGAGCAGTACTTC.

This sequence joins TRBV12-3 or TRBV12-4 and TRBJ2-3, with 10 bases matching TRBD2. The V and J ends lost 8 bases and 1 base, in that order; junction bases with no gene match: 3. The CDR3 has 14 amino acids. The CDR3 DNA is TGTGCCAGCCAACTAGCGGGGCGCACAGATACGCAGTATTTT. This codes for CASQLAGRTDTQYF.

This clonotype has a handful of counts. A much larger clone differs from this one at a single base, so this may be a read error. The chain couples TRBV24-1 to TRBJ2-5, with 12 bases identical to TRBD2. Per germline, CDR1 KGHDR and CDR2 SFDVKD. The CDR3 has 15 residues. CDR3 bases: TGTGCCGCCAGTTCTAGCGGGAGGGCCCGGGAGACCCAGTACTTC. Translation: CAASSSGRARETQYF.

This clonotype was detected ten times or more. The chain uses TRBV5-6 and TRBJ2-7; maybe TRBD1 (7 bases). The ends were cut back, 2 bases at V and 2 bases at J, with 17 bases in the middle. Germline V gene lookup returns CDR1 SGHDT and CDR2 YYEEEE. The CDR3 has 16 residues. The CDR3, as DNA: TGTGCCAGCAGCTTCCAGGGGGGCGGGCCCCCCTACGAGCAGTACTTC. Amino acid sequence: CASSFQGGGPPYEQYF.

The chain recombines TRBV11-1 with TRBJ1-1, with D hard to call. Deletions cut 4 bases from V and 3 bases from J, with 9 bases between. This CDR3 contains 13 residues. Germline CDR1 reads SGHAT; CDR2 reads FQDESV (reference sequence). In DNA form, the CDR3 reads TGTGCCAGCAGCTCACACGCGGACACTGAAGCTTTCTTT. Translating gives CASSSHADTEAFF.